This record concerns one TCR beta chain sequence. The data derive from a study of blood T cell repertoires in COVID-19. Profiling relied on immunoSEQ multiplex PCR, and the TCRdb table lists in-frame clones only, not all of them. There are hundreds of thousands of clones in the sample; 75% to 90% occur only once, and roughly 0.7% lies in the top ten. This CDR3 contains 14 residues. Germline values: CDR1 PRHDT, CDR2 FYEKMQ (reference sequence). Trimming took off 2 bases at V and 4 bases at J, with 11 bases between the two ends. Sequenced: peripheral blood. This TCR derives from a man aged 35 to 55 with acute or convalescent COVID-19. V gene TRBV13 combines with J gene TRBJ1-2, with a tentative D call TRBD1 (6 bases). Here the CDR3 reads CASSLSQGIYGYTF. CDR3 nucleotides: TGTGCCAGCAGCTTAAGCCAGGGGATCTATGGCTACACCTTC.